What follows describes a single T cell receptor (beta chain). This record belongs to a study of T cells in Graves' hyperthyroidism and ophthalmopathy. Amplification of TCR beta CDR3 regions used RNA as the template. An initial round of RT-PCR targeting the TCR CDR3 relied on the HTBI primer set. TCRdb used MiXCR to reprocess the multiplex PCR reads, holding one entry per CDR3 protein. The data contain just over 550,000 distinct CDR3 sequences, 46% of them seen just once; the ten biggest clones take up 8.2%. Trimming removed 4 bases at V and 4 bases at J, with 17 bases between. This CDR3 is 15 amino acids long. In germline, CDR1 is SEHNR, CDR2 FQNEAQ (reference sequence).

The chain carries TRBV7-9 and TRBJ2-7, with D hard to call. This clonotype was sampled from a woman under 30 with Graves' hyperthyroidism. Sequenced: peripheral blood or thyroid tissue (not recorded which). The CDR3 is CASSWGGAELYEQYF. CDR3 sequence (DNA): TGTGCCAGCAGCTGGGGTGGCGCGGAGTTATACGAGCAGTACTTC.